This entry lists 28 T cell receptor beta chains sequenced from one sample in a study of cytomegalovirus exposure and HLA in healthy donors (dated by TCRdb to about 2017). Libraries were constructed by the immunoSEQ multiplex PCR assay. A mixture of 60 forward primers for TCR Vbeta segments and 13 reverse primers for TCR Jbeta segments was used in the multiplex PCR. The table comes from immuneACCESS by way of TCRdb, which keeps in-frame sequences with V and J called. Part of the clones is missing from these tables; in studies checked, under half for an unresolved V gene and the rest for unknown reasons. This sample holds 150,000 to 200,000 clones; about 76% were observed only once. Together, the top ten hold roughly 1.9% of the sample. What was sequenced was PBMCs. These receptors came from a female donor in good health and CMV-seronegative.

This chain uses TRBV30 with TRBJ2-1, with TRBD2 matching 8 bases. The junction had 6 bases not matched to a gene; V was cut back by 4 bases and J by 7 bases. The CDR3 length is 13 residues. Per germline, CDR1 GTSNPN and CDR2 SVGIG (reference sequence). The CDR3 DNA sequence: TGTGCCTGGAAAAGCGGGAGTTGGAATGAGCAGTTCTTC. Protein sequence: CAWKSGSWNEQFF.

The chain recombines TRBV6-5 with TRBJ2-5, with D perhaps matching TRBD2 (5 bases). The CDR3 covers 11 residues. CDR1 and CDR2 (germline): MNHEY, SVGAGI. V was shortened by 7 bases and J by 7 bases, with 10 bases between the two germline ends. In nucleotides, the CDR3 is TGTGCCAGCACCGAGGGCGGGACCCAGTACTTC. It is translated as CASTEGGTQYF.

This clone was detected a few times. The V call is TRBV5-1, the J call TRBJ2-7; D is uncertain. Germline V gene lookup returns CDR1 SGHRS and CDR2 YFSETQ. The CDR3 runs 12 residues. Trimming shortened V by 5 bases and J by 7 bases, and 13 bases separated the two germline ends. CDR3 bases: TGCGCCAGCAGGTCCAGCTCCGGGGAGCAGTACTTC. This gives the protein CASRSSSGEQYF.

The chain combines TRBV9 with TRBJ2-1, with D hard to call. This CDR3 spans 15 amino acids. CDR1 is SGDLS and CDR2 is YYNGEE in the germline V gene. V was pared by 0 bases and J by 1 base, with 8 bases between. The CDR3 spells CASSVDGESYNEQFF. CDR3 nucleotides: TGTGCCAGCAGCGTAGACGGAGAGTCCTACAATGAGCAGTTCTTC.

The rearrangement links TRBV11-2 to TRBJ1-1, with TRBD1 matching 7 bases. V trimming: 1 base; J trimming: 4 bases; junction bases outside the gene matches: 3. CDR1 SGHAT and CDR2 FQNNGV come from the germline V gene. The CDR3 contains 14 residues. The CDR3 is CASSLVAGGTEAFF. The DNA of the CDR3 is TGTGCCAGCAGCTTAGTGGCAGGGGGCACTGAAGCTTTCTTT.

The rearrangement uses TRBV6-4 and TRBJ2-4, with a tentative D call TRBD1 (6 bases). The CDR3 consists of 19 residues. Germline V gene sequence: CDR1 MRHNA, CDR2 SNTAGT. V shed 11 bases and J shed 0 bases, with 29 bases lying between them. In DNA form, the CDR3 reads TGTGCCTACGAACCCCAACACCCGGGACATCCTATAGCCAAAAACATTCAGTACTTC. Translated: CAYEPQHPGHPIAKNIQYF.

The chain has TRBV18 and TRBJ2-5, with a weak D call TRBD2 (6 bases). The CDR3 runs 15 residues. Germline V gene data show CDR1 as KGHSH and CDR2 as LQKENI. The V gene lost 1 base and the J gene lost 2 bases, with 11 bases spanning the gap. CDR3 nucleotides: TGTGCCAGCTCACCACGAGGGCGGGATCAAGAGACCCAGTACTTC. Translated, it gives CASSPRGRDQETQYF.

The V call is TRBV25-1, the J call TRBJ2-7; 8 bases agree with TRBD1. The CDR3 covers 16 residues. Germline CDR1 is MGHDK and CDR2 is SYGVNS. V shed 4 bases, J shed 2 bases, and the junction held 10 bases outside the gene matches. The CDR3 spells CASSVPGGPGPYEQYF. Here the CDR3 DNA reads TGTGCCAGCAGTGTCCCAGGGGGCCCGGGCCCCTACGAGCAGTACTTC.

The rearrangement joins TRBV5-1 to TRBJ2-7; 9 bases match TRBD1. Trimming at V came to 0 bases and at J to 5 bases, leaving 3 bases not matched to a gene. CDR1 SGHRS and CDR2 YFSETQ come from the germline V gene. The CDR3 runs 14 residues. CDR3 region: CASSLDRGRDEQYF. The CDR3 DNA reads as TGCGCCAGCAGCTTGGACAGGGGGCGCGACGAGCAGTACTTC.

The chain combines TRBV6-6 with TRBJ1-2, with a weak D call TRBD1 (5 bases). Germline CDR1 is MNHNY and CDR2 is SVGAGI (reference sequence). V shed 8 bases and J shed 5 bases, with 12 bases lying between them. The CDR3 loop spans 12 amino acids. For the CDR3, the DNA is TGTGCCAGCGCGGCAGGGAAGTATGGCTACACCTTC. Translating gives CASAAGKYGYTF.

The rearrangement uses TRBV6-6 and TRBJ2-1; D may be TRBD1 (5 bases). The CDR3 runs to 13 residues. Per the germline V gene, CDR1 is MNHNY and CDR2 is SVGAGI (reference sequence). Trimming took off 6 bases at V and 6 bases at J, with 12 bases between the two ends. This CDR3 reads CASSPTGVNEQFF. CDR3 sequence (DNA): TGTGCCAGCAGCCCTACAGGAGTCAATGAGCAGTTCTTC.

CDR3 bases: TGTGCCAGCAGCAAAAGTCTTCGTAAGGGGCCGAGCGCTTTCTTT. Amino acid sequence: CASSKSLRKGPSAFF. The rearrangement links TRBV21-1 to TRBJ1-1; the DNA was not used to check the table's D call, TRBD1. TRBV21-1 is noted as a pseudogene. The length of the CDR3 is 15 residues.

The sample holds one count of this clone. The chain links TRBV5-5 to TRBJ1-1; no reliable D call. From germline, CDR1 is SGHKS and CDR2 YYEKEE (reference sequence). The CDR3 covers 14 residues. The V gene lost 4 bases and the J gene lost 1 base, with 11 bases spanning the gap. The CDR3 sequence: CASSPSPGNTEAFF. The DNA for the CDR3 is TGTGCCAGCAGCCCTAGTCCGGGGAACACTGAAGCTTTCTTT.

The chain joins TRBV7-9 to TRBJ1-4; 7 bases match TRBD1. Germline loops: CDR1 SEHNR, CDR2 FQNEAQ (reference sequence). The V segment lost 4 bases and the J segment 8 bases; nucleotides outside the gene matches: 10. This CDR3 contains 15 residues. CDR3 amino acids: CASSSPGQQGEKLFF. The CDR3, as DNA: TGTGCCAGCAGCTCGCCGGGACAGCAGGGGGAAAAACTGTTTTTT.

This chain links TRBV5-1 with TRBJ2-7; tentative D call: TRBD2 (7 bases). V lost 4 bases to trimming and J lost 7 bases, with 21 bases between them. Germline CDR1 is SGHRS and CDR2 is YFSETQ. The CDR3 extends over 15 amino acids. CDR3 loop: CASSGGGGMNREQYF. Here the CDR3 DNA reads TGCGCCAGCAGCGGGGGAGGGGGTATGAATCGAGAGCAGTACTTC.

The V and J genes are TRBV29-1 and TRBJ1-1; D is unclear. Germline lookup yields CDR1 SQVTM and CDR2 ANQGSEA. The length of the CDR3 is 13 residues. The germline V and J ends were trimmed by 7 bases and 1 base, with 13 bases remaining between them. The CDR3 sequence is CSANPLANTEAFF. The DNA for the CDR3 is TGCAGCGCCAACCCGTTGGCGAACACTGAAGCTTTCTTT.

The V gene is TRBV7-8, the J gene TRBJ2-7, with TRBD2 matching over 9 bases. This CDR3 is 16 amino acids long. The germline gives CDR1 SGHVS, CDR2 FQNEAQ. V gave up 3 bases and J gave up 0 bases; unmatched junction bases: 6. This CDR3 is CASSLLHSGSSYEQYF. The DNA for the CDR3 is TGTGCCAGCAGCTTGTTGCATAGCGGGAGCTCCTACGAGCAGTACTTC.

This sequence joins TRBV27 and TRBJ2-3; 8 nucleotides align to TRBD2. The germline V gene has CDR1 MNHEY and CDR2 SMNVEV (reference sequence). V was pared by 3 bases and J by 0 bases, with 5 bases of the junction left unmatched. This CDR3 is built from 16 residues. CDR3 protein: CASSFGAGASTDTQYF. The CDR3 DNA reads TGTGCCAGCAGTTTCGGAGCGGGGGCTAGCACAGATACGCAGTATTTT.

This rearrangement joins TRBV30 to TRBJ1-4, with 8 bases lining up with TRBD1. CDR1 and CDR2 from the germline V gene are GTSNPN and SVGIG (reference sequence). The CDR3 is 16 amino acids. Germline trimming cut 0 bases from V and 7 bases from J; bases unmatched to any gene: 10. In DNA, the CDR3 is TGTGCCTGGAGTGTACCGGGGACAGGACGACGTGAAAAACTGTTTTTT. Translated: CAWSVPGTGRREKLFF.

This clone occurred a few times. V and J are TRBV19 and TRBJ1-1; D unresolved. Trimming took off 7 bases at V and 2 bases at J, with 11 bases between the two ends. Germline V lookup: CDR1 LNHDA, CDR2 SQIVND (reference sequence). CDR3 length equals 13 residues. The CDR3 region is CASKTPRNTEAFF. CDR3 nucleotide sequence: TGTGCCAGTAAGACTCCGAGAAACACTGAAGCTTTCTTT.

This chain joins TRBV6-1 and TRBJ1-1, with D tentatively TRBD1 (5 bases). Germline-derived CDR1 and CDR2 are MNHNS and SASEGT. The CDR3 is made up of 14 amino acids. V was shortened by 2 bases and J by 1 base, with 8 bases between the two germline ends. In DNA form, the CDR3 reads TGTGCCAGCAGTGAACTGGGGGGGAACACTGAAGCTTTCTTT. Translating gives CASSELGGNTEAFF.

The chain recombines TRBV5-6 with TRBJ1-1, with TRBD1 matching over 9 bases. The V gene's germline CDR1 is SGHDT and CDR2 YYEEEE. The junction had 8 bases not matched to a gene; V was cut back by 4 bases and J by 1 base. The CDR3 is made up of 16 amino acids. This chain's CDR3 is CASSPWTGEPNTEAFF. The CDR3 nucleotides read TGTGCCAGCAGCCCATGGACAGGGGAGCCGAACACTGAAGCTTTCTTT. The full variable domain, its missing parts supplied by reference TRBV5-6 and TRBJ1-1, is DAGVTQSPTHLIKTRGQQVTLRCSPKSGHDTVSWYQQALGQGPQFIFQYYEEEERQRGNFPDRFSGHQFPNYSSELNVNALLLGDSALYLCASSPWTGEPNTEAFFGQGTRLTVV.

The V call is TRBV6-5, the J call TRBJ2-1; 11 bases align to TRBD2. This CDR3 is 14 amino acids long. Germline CDR1 reads MNHEY; CDR2 reads SVGAGI. V lost 5 bases, J lost 6 bases, and 3 bases stayed unmatched. In nucleotides, the CDR3 is TGTGCCAGCAGTCGTAGCGGGGGGGGCAATGAGCAGTTCTTC. The encoded protein is CASSRSGGGNEQFF.

V is TRBV5-1 and J is TRBJ1-1; TRBD1 aligns across 8 bases. The CDR3 sequence is 14 residues long. Trimming removed 3 bases from V and 4 bases from J; junction bases left unmatched: 5. Germline lookup yields CDR1 SGHRS and CDR2 YFSETQ. DNA of the CDR3: TGCGCCAGCAGCTCGGACAGGGCAACCACTGAAGCTTTCTTT. Translated, it gives CASSSDRATTEAFF.

This sequence joins TRBV19 and TRBJ1-1, with D uncertain. CDR3 length equals 13 residues. V gave up 7 bases and J gave up 4 bases, with 13 bases separating them. The V gene's germline CDR1 is LNHDA and CDR2 SQIVND (reference sequence). Written as DNA, the CDR3 is TGTGCCAGTACCCCGATGGCAGGCACTGAAGCTTTCTTT. Amino acid sequence: CASTPMAGTEAFF.

In this sample, this clone turned up a few times. The rearrangement links TRBV4-1 to TRBJ2-5; TRBD2 is a possible D gene (5 bases). CDR1 and CDR2 (germline): MGHRA, YSYEKL. The V end lost 4 bases, the J end lost 1 base, and 13 bases lay between the germline ends. The CDR3 has 15 amino acids. CDR3 protein: CASSLFGRGQETQYF. CDR3 nucleotides: TGCGCCAGCAGCCTCTTCGGCCGGGGCCAAGAGACCCAGTACTTC.

The chain couples TRBV27 to TRBJ2-7; D not certain. CDR3 length equals 13 residues. V was pared by 4 bases and J by 0 bases, with 7 bases between. The V gene's germline CDR1 is MNHEY and CDR2 SMNVEV (reference sequence). Here the CDR3 reads CASSWANSYEQYF. CDR3 bases: TGTGCCAGCAGTTGGGCCAACTCCTACGAGCAGTACTTC.

The genes are TRBV5-1 and TRBJ1-5, with 9 bases matching TRBD1. Trimming at V came to 3 bases and at J to 8 bases, leaving 18 bases not matched to a gene. Germline CDR1 SGHRS, CDR2 YFSETQ. CDR3 size: 18 residues. DNA for the CDR3: TGCGCCAGCAGCTGGAGTCGGGGACAGGGACGGGGAAAAAAGCCCCAGCATTTT. It yields the protein CASSWSRGQGRGKKPQHF.